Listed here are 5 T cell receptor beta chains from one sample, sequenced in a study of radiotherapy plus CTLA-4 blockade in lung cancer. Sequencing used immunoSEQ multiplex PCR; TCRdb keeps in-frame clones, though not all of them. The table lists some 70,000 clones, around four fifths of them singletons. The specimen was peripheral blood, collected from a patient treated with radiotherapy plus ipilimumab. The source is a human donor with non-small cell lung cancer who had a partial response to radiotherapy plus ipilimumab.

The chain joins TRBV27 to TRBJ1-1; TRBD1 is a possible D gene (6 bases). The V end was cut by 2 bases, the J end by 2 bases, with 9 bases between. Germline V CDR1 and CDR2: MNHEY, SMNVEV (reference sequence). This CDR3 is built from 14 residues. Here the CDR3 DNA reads TGTGCCAGCAGTTTAGCAGGGACAAACACTGAAGCTTTCTTT. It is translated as CASSLAGTNTEAFF.

The DNA for the CDR3 is TGTGCCAGCAGCTCCAGACTAGCGTCAGATACGCAGTATTTT. The encoded protein is CASSSRLASDTQYF. The chain employs TRBV5-4 and TRBJ2-3; TRBD2 matches 8 bases. The CDR3 runs 14 residues. Germline assignment: CDR1 SGHNT and CDR2 YYREEE (reference sequence). Trimming at V came to 3 bases and at J to 4 bases, leaving 4 bases not matched to a gene.

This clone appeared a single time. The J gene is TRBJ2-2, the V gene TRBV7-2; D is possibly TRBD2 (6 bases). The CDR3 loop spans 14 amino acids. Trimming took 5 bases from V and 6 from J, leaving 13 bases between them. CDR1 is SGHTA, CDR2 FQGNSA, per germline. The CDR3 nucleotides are TGTGCCAGCAGCCGGAACCGGAGGGCCGGGGAGCTGTTTTTT. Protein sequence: CASSRNRRAGELFF.

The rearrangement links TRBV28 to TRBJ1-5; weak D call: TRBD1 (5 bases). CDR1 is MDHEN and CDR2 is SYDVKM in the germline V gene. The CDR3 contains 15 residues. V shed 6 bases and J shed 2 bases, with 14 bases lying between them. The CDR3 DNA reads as TGTGCCAGCAGCTTGGCGGGGGTAGGCAATCAGCCCCAGCATTTT. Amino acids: CASSLAGVGNQPQHF.

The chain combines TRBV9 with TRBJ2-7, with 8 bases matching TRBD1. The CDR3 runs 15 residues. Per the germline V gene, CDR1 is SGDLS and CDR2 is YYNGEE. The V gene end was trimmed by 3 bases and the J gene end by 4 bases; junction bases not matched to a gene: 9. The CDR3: CASSASGTGRYEQYF. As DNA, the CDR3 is TGTGCCAGCAGCGCCTCCGGGACAGGTCGTTACGAGCAGTACTTC. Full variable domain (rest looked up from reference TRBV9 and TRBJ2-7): DSGVTQTPKHLITATGQRVTLRCSPRSGDLSVYWYQQSLDQGLQFLIQYYNGEERAKGNILERFSAQQFPDLHSELNLSSLELGDSALYFCASSASGTGRYEQYFGPGTRLTVT.